What follows are 5 T cell receptor beta chains derived from one specimen sequenced in a study of T cell changes during pregnancy in multiple sclerosis. Some clones are missing from TCRdb's copy, which holds only in-frame ones; the method was immunoSEQ multiplex PCR. This table has 69,000 or so clones, approximately 90% appearing once. The sequenced sample was peripheral blood, obtained in the third trimester of pregnancy. These receptors all come from a female donor with multiple sclerosis, enrolled in a pregnancy study.

The rearrangement links TRBV6-5 to TRBJ1-6, with D possibly being TRBD1 (6 bases). Germline CDR1 MNHEY, CDR2 SVGAGI. Trimming took off 0 bases at V and 9 bases at J, with 15 bases between the two ends. This CDR3 comprises 16 residues. In DNA form, the CDR3 reads TGTGCCAGCAGTTACTCAGTGGGGGCGCCAAGTTCACCCCTCCACTTT. Amino acids: CASSYSVGAPSSPLHF.

Only a few counts were recorded for this clone. V and J are TRBV5-4 and TRBJ1-1; TRBD1 matches 9 bases. Germline CDR1 is SGHNT and CDR2 is YYREEE (reference sequence). The CDR3 totals 16 residues. The V and J ends lost 4 bases and 1 base, in that order; junction bases with no gene match: 8. The CDR3 nucleotides are TGTGCCAGCAGCCCGGGGGGACAGGGCGGGAACACTGAAGCTTTCTTT. Translating it yields CASSPGGQGGNTEAFF. Full variable domain (outside the CDR3, taken from reference TRBV5-4 and TRBJ1-1): ETGVTQSPTHLIKTRGQQVTLRCSSQSGHNTVSWYQQALGQGPQFIFQYYREEENGRGNFPPRFSGLQFPNYSSELNVNALELDDSALYLCASSPGGQGGNTEAFFGQGTRLTVV.

V gene TRBV18 combines with J gene TRBJ2-7, with 7 bases that match TRBD1. V dropped 1 base and J dropped 4; count of bases not matched to a gene: 1. The germline V gene encodes CDR1 KGHSH and CDR2 LQKENI. This CDR3 has 13 residues. This CDR3 reads CASSPQGAYEQYF. The CDR3 bases are TGTGCCAGCTCACCACAGGGGGCGTACGAGCAGTACTTC.

The chain is built from TRBV6-1 and TRBJ1-2, with no clear D. V was cut by 4 bases and J by 8 bases, with 17 bases left in between. CDR1 is MNHNS, CDR2 SASEGT, per germline. CDR3 length equals 14 residues. CDR3 in amino acids: CASSGPTVPGGYTF. The CDR3 DNA follows: TGTGCCAGCAGTGGCCCGACCGTCCCGGGGGGCTACACCTTC.

V and J are TRBV7-3 and TRBJ2-3, with 11 bases aligning to TRBD2. CDR1 is SGHTA and CDR2 is FQGTGA in the germline V gene. The CDR3 consists of 15 residues. Trimming cost V 5 bases and J 5 bases; bases outside gene matches: 6. In nucleotides, the CDR3 is TGTGCCAGCAGCCTGTTCGGGACTAGCGGAGATACGCAGTATTTT. Amino acid sequence: CASSLFGTSGDTQYF.